Below are 31 T cell receptor beta chains sequenced from a single sample in a study of T cell responses to AZD1222 COVID-19 vaccine. Measured with immunoSEQ multiplex PCR; TCRdb has only the in-frame clones, and not every one. This table holds roughly 85,000 clones, 90% found once. Sequences were derived from peripheral blood, sampled 28 days after the second AZD1222 dose. The receptor set was obtained from an adult who received the AZD1222 COVID-19 vaccine.

The chain is built from TRBV2 and TRBJ2-7; D is possibly TRBD2 (5 bases). The CDR3 is 13 residues long. In germline, CDR1 is SNHLY, CDR2 FYNNEI. The CDR3, as DNA: TGTGCGTCTAACTATGGGAGTTTCAGCGAGCAGTACTTC. The encoded protein is CASNYGSFSEQYF.

CDR3 sequence: CASSSTGARTDTQYF. The DNA for the CDR3 is TGTGCCAGCAGCTCAACAGGGGCCCGCACAGATACGCAGTATTTT. The chain has TRBV7-3 and TRBJ2-3; 7 nucleotides align to TRBD1. V trimming: 4 bases; J trimming: 1 base; junction bases outside the gene matches: 5. Germline assignment: CDR1 SGHTA and CDR2 FQGTGA. There are 15 residues in the CDR3.

This chain joins TRBV5-1 and TRBJ2-4; D gene ambiguous. Trimming left V 0 bases short and J 1 base short, with 14 bases between. From germline, CDR1 is SGHRS and CDR2 YFSETQ. CDR3 length: 17 residues. CDR3 residues: CASSLAPMETAKNIQYF. The CDR3 coding sequence is TGCGCCAGCAGCTTGGCCCCCATGGAGACGGCCAAAAACATTCAGTACTTC.

The V and J genes are TRBV11-2 and TRBJ1-5, with D possibly matching TRBD1 (5 bases). V was clipped by 5 bases and J by 0 bases, with 11 bases between them. Germline CDR1 and CDR2: SGHAT and FQNNGV. The CDR3 consists of 15 residues. CDR3 nucleotides: TGTGCCAGCAGCCAGGGACTTAATAGCAATCAGCCCCAGCATTTT. Protein: CASSQGLNSNQPQHF.

This chain joins TRBV10-3 and TRBJ2-7, with D hard to call. In germline, CDR1 is ENHRY, CDR2 SYGVKD. Trimming shortened V by 3 bases and J by 7 bases, and 13 bases separated the two germline ends. This CDR3 region has 13 residues. The CDR3 region is CAISERPDREQYF. CDR3 bases: TGTGCCATCAGTGAAAGACCCGATAGGGAGCAGTACTTC.

This clone was seen only a few times. This chain links TRBV7-8 with TRBJ1-1; D may be TRBD1 (5 bases). Germline V gene lookup returns CDR1 SGHVS and CDR2 FQNEAQ. The V and J ends lost 2 bases and 7 bases respectively, with 14 bases between them. The CDR3 runs to 14 residues. The CDR3 sequence: CASSLSYQGGEAFF. The CDR3 coding sequence is TGTGCCAGCAGCTTATCGTATCAGGGCGGTGAAGCTTTCTTT.

Only a few counts were recorded for this clone. The chain employs TRBV6-5 and TRBJ1-2; unclear D gene. CDR1 is MNHEY and CDR2 is SVGAGI in the germline V gene. The CDR3 totals 12 residues. The V end lost 2 bases, the J end lost 6 bases, and 7 bases lay between the germline ends. CDR3 nucleotide sequence: TGTGCCAGCAGTTACAAGGGAAATGGCTACACCTTC. Translated: CASSYKGNGYTF.

The chain links TRBV11-3 to TRBJ2-7, with TRBD2 matching 7 bases. Trimming cost V 5 bases and J 2 bases; bases outside gene matches: 6. The V gene's germline CDR1 is SGHNT and CDR2 YENEEA. This CDR3 spans 14 amino acids. Here the CDR3 DNA reads TGTGCCAGCAGCACCCGCGGGAGCCCCTACGAGCAGTACTTC. This codes for CASSTRGSPYEQYF.

Only one count was recorded for this clone. The V call is TRBV5-1, the J call TRBJ2-1, with 10 bases matching TRBD2. Germline CDR1 is SGHRS and CDR2 is YFSETQ. CDR3 size: 16 residues. V shed 4 bases and J 2 bases; nucleotides not matched to a gene: 6. CDR3 sequence: CASSIPSGSAYNEQFF. CDR3 nucleotides: TGCGCCAGCAGCATTCCTAGCGGGAGCGCCTACAATGAGCAGTTCTTC.

The count of this clone is one. V is TRBV24-1 and J is TRBJ2-3; TRBD2 agrees at 12 bases. V trimming: 3 bases; J trimming: 8 bases; junction bases outside the gene matches: 11. This CDR3 has 17 residues. Germline V gene sequence: CDR1 KGHDR, CDR2 SFDVKD. The CDR3 region has the DNA TGTGCCACCAGTGATCCCAGGACTAGCGGGACCTCCGGTACGCAGTATTTT. Translating it yields CATSDPRTSGTSGTQYF.

The chain links TRBV6-1 to TRBJ1-2, with no clear D. Germline V CDR1 and CDR2: MNHNS, SASEGT. The V end was cut by 3 bases, the J end by 6 bases, with 8 bases between. CDR3 length equals 12 residues. Written as DNA, the CDR3 is TGTGCCAGCAGTGACGGGCGGAATGGCTACACCTTC. This sequence encodes CASSDGRNGYTF.

The rearrangement links TRBV7-9 to TRBJ1-1, with 9 positions matching TRBD1. Germline CDR1 SEHNR, CDR2 FQNEAQ (reference sequence). V shed 4 bases, J shed 11 bases, and the junction held 8 bases outside the gene matches. CDR3 length equals 13 residues. The CDR3: CASSSSGDRAAFF. The CDR3 region has the DNA TGTGCCAGCAGCTCCTCGGGGGACAGGGCGGCTTTCTTT.

The rearrangement links TRBV18 to TRBJ1-1; D may be TRBD1 (5 bases). V was shortened by 5 bases and J by 3 bases, with 13 bases between the two germline ends. CDR3 size: 14 residues. Germline V gives CDR1 KGHSH, CDR2 LQKENI. The CDR3 DNA sequence: TGTGCCAGCTCATACGACAGTATGTACACTGAAGCTTTCTTT. Its translation: CASSYDSMYTEAFF.

A single count supports this clone. The rearrangement uses TRBV19 and TRBJ1-5; 7 bases line up with TRBD1. The germline V gene has CDR1 LNHDA and CDR2 SQIVND (reference sequence). The CDR3 consists of 15 residues. V was pared by 6 bases and J by 6 bases, with 11 bases of the junction left unmatched. The CDR3 coding sequence is TGTGCCAGTAGGCCACAGGGGAATTTACGTCAGCCCCAGCATTTT. It codes for CASRPQGNLRQPQHF.

This clone was seen only a few times. This rearrangement joins TRBV9 to TRBJ1-6; D call uncertain. V lost 4 bases and J lost 10, with 21 bases in between. Germline CDR1 SGDLS, CDR2 YYNGEE. This CDR3 has 16 amino acids. The CDR3, as DNA: TGTGCCAGCAGCCGGAGTTCTTTCAGCCGTGGATCACCCCTCCACTTT. Translating it yields CASSRSSFSRGSPLHF.

This clone was detected only once. The chain couples TRBV11-3 to TRBJ1-1; 8 bases map to TRBD1. Germline lookup yields CDR1 SGHNT and CDR2 YENEEA. The CDR3 length is 15 residues. With V trimmed by 3 bases and J by 6 bases, 9 bases remained unmatched. The CDR3 here is CASSFGTGLPSEAFF. For the CDR3, the DNA is TGTGCCAGCAGCTTCGGGACAGGACTACCCTCTGAAGCTTTCTTT.

This clone has just a few counts. The chain combines TRBV9 with TRBJ1-1, with a possible D match to TRBD1 (6 bases). V was trimmed by 0 bases and J by 1 base, leaving 16 bases between them. Germline V CDR1 and CDR2: SGDLS, YYNGEE. The CDR3 runs to 17 residues. The CDR3 loop is CASSVEGRGRTNTEAFF. The CDR3, as DNA: TGTGCCAGCAGCGTAGAGGGCAGGGGAAGGACGAACACTGAAGCTTTCTTT.

J is TRBJ2-1 and V is TRBV2, with 7 bases identical to TRBD1. J lost 9 bases, V lost 7 bases, and 6 bases had no gene match. The CDR3 sequence is 12 residues long. Germline V lookup: CDR1 SNHLY, CDR2 FYNNEI. The CDR3 bases are TGTGCCAGCACTTGGTCAGGGGGTGAGCAGTTCTTC. Its translation: CASTWSGGEQFF.

CDR3 sequence (DNA): TGTGCCAGCAGTGCAGCCGGGACAGGGCCCTATGGCTACACCTTC. Its protein product is CASSAAGTGPYGYTF. The chain employs TRBV6-1 and TRBJ1-2, with 9 bases matching TRBD1. Germline-derived CDR1 and CDR2 are MNHNS and SASEGT. The CDR3 is made up of 15 amino acids. V dropped 4 bases and J dropped 4; count of bases not matched to a gene: 7.

The V and J genes are TRBV30 and TRBJ1-2, with 8 nucleotides matching TRBD1. The CDR3 covers 13 residues. Trimming removed 6 bases from V and 0 bases from J; junction bases left unmatched: 3. Germline V gene lookup returns CDR1 GTSNPN and CDR2 SVGIG (reference sequence). CDR3 bases: TGTGCCTGTTCGACAGGGGCTAACTATGGCTACACCTTC. Translating gives CACSTGANYGYTF. Based on the CDR3 plus reference TRBV30 and TRBJ1-2, the full variable domain is SQTIHQWPATLVQPVGSPLSLECTVEGTSNPNLYWYRQAAGRGLQLLFYSVGIGQISSEVPQNLSASRPQDRQFILSSKKLLLSDSGFYLCACSTGANYGYTFGSGTRLTVV.

V and J are TRBV7-9 and TRBJ2-7; the match to TRBD1 covers 10 bases. The germline V gene has CDR1 SEHNR and CDR2 FQNEAQ (reference sequence). V shed 1 base, J shed 4 bases, and the junction held 10 bases outside the gene matches. The CDR3 is 17 residues long. Here the CDR3 reads CASSLDPTGGDGYEQYF. The CDR3 DNA reads TGTGCCAGCAGCTTAGACCCGACAGGGGGCGACGGGTACGAGCAGTACTTC.

This rearrangement joins TRBV5-5 to TRBJ1-4, with 7 bases matching TRBD1. The CDR3 runs 15 residues. After removal of 5 bases from V and 5 bases from J, the junction contained 9 bases not matched to a gene. Germline V gives CDR1 SGHKS, CDR2 YYEKEE (reference sequence). In nucleotides, the CDR3 is TGTGCCAGCAGAGATACGGGACAGCTAAATGAAAAACTGTTTTTT. This sequence encodes CASRDTGQLNEKLFF. The full variable domain, rest sourced from reference TRBV5-5 and TRBJ1-4, is DAGVTQSPTHLIKTRGQQVTLRCSPISGHKSVSWYQQVLGQGPQFIFQYYEKEERGRGNFPDRFSARQFPNYSSELNVNALLLGDSALYLCASRDTGQLNEKLFFGSGTQLSVL.

The J gene is TRBJ2-7, the V gene TRBV11-1; D gene ambiguous. Trimming shortened V by 2 bases and J by 1 base, and 9 bases separated the two germline ends. Germline V gene lookup returns CDR1 SGHAT and CDR2 FQDESV (reference sequence). The CDR3 is 14 residues long. The CDR3 spells CASSLKGPSYEQYF. CDR3 bases: TGTGCCAGCAGCTTAAAAGGGCCTTCCTACGAGCAGTACTTC.

This clone has a single count. The CDR3 nucleotides read TGTGCCAGCAGCTTGGGACCGACGATTGAAAAACTGTTTTTT. It is translated as CASSLGPTIEKLFF. The rearrangement joins TRBV7-9 to TRBJ1-4; a weak D match, TRBD1 (5 bases). The CDR3 spans 14 residues. The germline V and J ends were trimmed by 3 bases and 7 bases, with 12 bases remaining between them. Germline V gene data show CDR1 as SEHNR and CDR2 as FQNEAQ (reference sequence).

The chain joins TRBV14 to TRBJ1-2; the D is unclear. V was shortened by 0 bases and J by 1 base, with 15 bases between the two germline ends. The CDR3 contains 17 residues. The germline V gene encodes CDR1 SGHDN and CDR2 FVKESK. The CDR3 spells CASSQDNPTRSNYGYTF. CDR3 DNA sequence: TGTGCCAGCAGCCAAGATAACCCGACACGCAGTAACTATGGCTACACCTTC.

This rearrangement joins TRBV18 to TRBJ1-5; possible D gene TRBD1, 5 bases. V lost 4 bases and J 6 bases, leaving 16 bases between the germline ends. CDR1 is KGHSH, CDR2 LQKENI, per germline. This CDR3 comprises 15 residues. Here the CDR3 reads CASSLGQVAGQPQHF. CDR3 nucleotide sequence: TGTGCCAGCTCACTAGGACAAGTCGCGGGTCAGCCCCAGCATTTT.

CDR3 DNA: TGCGCCAGCAGCCTTCGGACTAGCGGGACAACCGGGGAGCTGTTTTTT. Translated, it gives CASSLRTSGTTGELFF. The V gene is TRBV5-1, the J gene TRBJ2-2; 12 nucleotides line up with TRBD2. The CDR3 extends over 16 amino acids. V lost 4 bases to trimming and J lost 5 bases; unmatched junction nucleotides: 6. Germline-derived CDR1 and CDR2 are SGHRS and YFSETQ.

This chain uses TRBV6-5 with TRBJ1-1; D perhaps matches TRBD1 (6 bases). Trimming took off 5 bases at V and 3 bases at J, with 10 bases between the two ends. The CDR3 consists of 13 residues. Germline values: CDR1 MNHEY, CDR2 SVGAGI. The CDR3 nucleotides are TGTGCCAGCAGTAAACAGGGTCACACTGAAGCTTTCTTT. This encodes CASSKQGHTEAFF.

The chain is built from TRBV10-3 and TRBJ2-7; 11 nucleotides line up with TRBD1. Germline V gene data show CDR1 as ENHRY and CDR2 as SYGVKD. CDR3 length: 15 residues. J gave up 5 bases and V 4 bases, and 7 bases lay outside the gene matches. The CDR3 sequence is CAISGQDRGQDEQYF. Here the CDR3 DNA reads TGTGCCATCAGTGGGCAGGACAGGGGGCAGGACGAGCAGTACTTC.

V is TRBV24-1 and J is TRBJ1-2, with 7 bases identical to TRBD1. Germline CDR1 is KGHDR and CDR2 is SFDVKD. This CDR3 is 14 amino acids long. V trimming: 9 bases; J trimming: 3 bases; junction bases outside the gene matches: 9. The CDR3 is CATSPTGQYYGYTF. As DNA, the CDR3 is TGTGCCACCTCCCCGACAGGGCAGTACTATGGCTACACCTTC.

The rearrangement joins TRBV28 to TRBJ2-7, with D possibly TRBD1 on 6 matching bases. V was cut by 6 bases and J by 3 bases, with 18 bases left in between. This CDR3 region has 15 residues. Germline assignment: CDR1 MDHEN and CDR2 SYDVKM. The CDR3 nucleotides read TGTGCCAGCAGCCCGCCTACAGGGTCGAACTACGAGCAGTACTTC. It specifies CASSPPTGSNYEQYF. Supplemented by reference TRBV28 and TRBJ2-7, the full variable domain reads DVKVTQSSRYLVKRTGEKVFLECVQDMDHENMFWYRQDPGLGLRLIYFSYDVKMKEKGDIPEGYSVSREKKERFSLILESASTNQTSMYLCASSPPTGSNYEQYFGPGTRLTVT.